This TCR beta chain was documented in a study of OX40 agonist ivuxolimab in advanced cancers. Notes on the study in general: In the 0.1-3.0 mg/kg groups, partial responders showed among the lowest expansion. Expanded clones tended on average to be more numerous among CD8+ T cells than CD4+.

Trimming cost V 10 bases and J 3 bases, with 13 bases left between them. The CDR3 has 12 amino acids. Germline CDR1 and CDR2: LNHDA and SQIVND (reference sequence). Produced via immunoSEQ multiplex PCR; TCRdb's table is partial and in-frame only. The sample holds roughly 48,000 clones, 80% to 90% seen once. This clone was recorded once. Its antigen is not identified. The clonotype was recovered from an adult with an advanced solid tumor such as melanoma, head and neck, liver or kidney cancer. Material: CD4+ or CD8+ T cells sorted from blood, obtained in a trial of the OX40 agonist ivuxolimab. This chain joins TRBV19 and TRBJ2-7; D not resolved. DNA for the CDR3: TGTGCCACCAGTGTAAGTTACTACGAGCAGTACTTC. Encoded protein: CATSVSYYEQYF. Filled out from reference TRBV19 and TRBJ2-7, the complete variable domain reads DGGITQSPKYLFRKEGQNVTLSCEQNLNHDAMYWYRQDPGQGLRLIYYSQIVNDFQKGDIAEGYSVSREKKESFPLTVTSAQKNPTAFYLCATSVSYYEQYFGPGTRLTVT.